The 10 T cell receptor beta chains below were found in one sample sequenced in a study. TCRdb re-called the 5' RACE reads through MiXCR, storing one row per CDR3 protein. This sample has nearly 55,000 distinct CDR3 sequences, with over 20% found just once. The sequencing sample was made of tumor-infiltrating naive CD4+ T cells sorted from the breast tumor. This sample's subset: naive CD4+ T cells, CD4+CD45RA+CD25-. These receptors were taken from a female donor with breast cancer.

The rearrangement uses TRBV6-5 and TRBJ2-5; no clear D. V lost 0 bases to trimming and J lost 1 base, with 15 bases between them. CDR1 and CDR2 from the germline V gene are MNHEY and SVGAGI. The CDR3 totals 17 residues. The CDR3 nucleotides read TGTGCCAGCAGTTACTCCACGATTTGGCAAGGCCAAGAGACCCAGTACTTC. It is translated as CASSYSTIWQGQETQYF.

Only a few counts were recorded for this clonotype. The rearrangement uses TRBV2 and TRBJ1-2; 7 bases fit TRBD1. The CDR3 spans 15 residues. Germline lookup yields CDR1 SNHLY and CDR2 FYNNEI. The junction had 8 bases not matched to a gene; V was cut back by 3 bases and J by 4 bases. The CDR3 protein is CASSEERGQGYGYTF. The CDR3 DNA sequence: TGTGCCAGCAGTGAGGAGAGGGGGCAGGGCTATGGCTACACCTTC. Full variable domain (remainder filled in from reference TRBV2 and TRBJ1-2): EPEVTQTPSHQVTQMGQEVILRCVPISNHLYFYWYRQILGQKVEFLVSFYNNEISEKSEIFDDQFSVERPDGSNFTLKIRSTKLEDSAMYFCASSEERGQGYGYTFGSGTRLTVV.

The chain links TRBV7-9 to TRBJ2-3; the D gene is possibly TRBD1 (5 bases). Germline values: CDR1 SEHNR, CDR2 FQNEAQ (reference sequence). V lost 1 base to trimming and J lost 6 bases, with 14 bases between them. This CDR3 is built from 15 residues. CDR3 sequence: CASSLEGSWTDTQYF. Here the CDR3 DNA reads TGTGCCAGCAGCTTAGAGGGGTCGTGGACCGATACGCAGTATTTT.

The rearrangement joins TRBV11-2 to TRBJ2-4; D call uncertain. Trimming shortened V by 5 bases and J by 0 bases, and 11 bases separated the two germline ends. In germline, CDR1 is SGHAT, CDR2 FQNNGV. This CDR3 region has 15 residues. The CDR3 DNA sequence: TGTGCCAGCAGCGAAGACCTTCTAGCCAAAAACATTCAGTACTTC. As protein: CASSEDLLAKNIQYF.

This clonotype was detected many times. The rearrangement joins TRBV5-1 to TRBJ2-1; D unclear. CDR3 length: 14 amino acids. With 0 bases removed from V and 1 base from J, the gap between germline ends came to 5 bases. Per germline, CDR1 SGHRS and CDR2 YFSETQ. In DNA form, the CDR3 reads TGCGCCAGCAGCTTGGAAGGTTCCTACAATGAGCAGTTCTTC. Translating gives CASSLEGSYNEQFF.

This clonotype was seen a few times. The chain combines TRBV7-2 with TRBJ2-7; 7 positions match TRBD2. Unmatched junction bases numbered 12, after V lost 5 bases and J lost 11 bases. Per the germline V gene, CDR1 is SGHTA and CDR2 is FQGNSA. The CDR3 contains 13 residues. DNA of the CDR3: TGTGCCAGCAGCCCCAACGCCGGCGGGAGTAAGTACTTC. Its translation: CASSPNAGGSKYF.

The chain combines TRBV11-3 with TRBJ1-2, with D maybe TRBD1 (5 bases). This CDR3 is 16 amino acids long. From germline, CDR1 is SGHNT and CDR2 YENEEA. The V end was cut by 2 bases, the J end by 0 bases, with 13 bases between. The CDR3 loop is CASSLRGGLTNYGYTF. The CDR3 DNA sequence: TGTGCCAGCAGCTTAAGGGGAGGGCTGACTAACTATGGCTACACCTTC. The full variable domain, in which reference TRBV11-3 and TRBJ1-2 provide the parts outside the CDR3, is EAGVVQSPRYKIIEKKQPVAFWCNPISGHNTLYWYLQNLGQGPELLIRYENEEAVDDSQLPKDRFSAERLKGVDSTLKIQPAELGDSAVYLCASSLRGGLTNYGYTFGSGTRLTVV.

V gene TRBV20-1 combines with J gene TRBJ2-3, with D maybe TRBD2 (5 bases). V was pared by 1 base and J by 2 bases, with 13 bases between. Germline lookup yields CDR1 DFQATT and CDR2 SNEGSKA (reference sequence). This CDR3 has 15 amino acids. The CDR3 DNA is TGCAGTGCTAGAGCCGGGTCCCTAGCCACAGATACGCAGTATTTT. Protein product: CSARAGSLATDTQYF.

This clonotype was seen repeatedly, ten times or more. The chain is built from TRBV4-1 and TRBJ2-1, with 13 bases lining up with TRBD2. Germline CDR1 reads MGHRA; CDR2 reads YSYEKL. Trimming took 5 bases from V and 8 from J; bases not matched to a gene: 12. The CDR3 has 17 residues. The chain's CDR3 is CASSESRLAGGPDEQFF. The DNA for the CDR3 is TGCGCCAGCAGCGAATCCCGACTAGCGGGAGGTCCCGATGAGCAGTTCTTC.

The sample holds a few counts of this clonotype. V is TRBV5-1 and J is TRBJ2-7; TRBD2 matches 7 bases. V lost 0 bases to trimming and J lost 2 bases; unmatched junction nucleotides: 5. The CDR3 has 15 residues. The germline CDR1 and CDR2 sequences are SGHRS and YFSETQ. The DNA for the CDR3 is TGCGCCAGCAGCTTGGAAGCGGGATGGCCCTACGAGCAGTACTTC. It yields the protein CASSLEAGWPYEQYF.